The entry that follows covers one T cell receptor beta chain sequence. Antigen specificity is unknown. The source of the sample is a study of T cells in Graves' hyperthyroidism and ophthalmopathy. Notes on the study in general: Clonotypes that were expanded in thyroid above 0.001 mostly appeared in blood too. Ophthalmopathy was separated from stable hyperthyroidism by a 13 V-J model.

RNA transcripts gave rise to amplified TCR beta CDR3 regions. HTBI primers drove first-round RT-PCR of the TCR CDR3. Using its own MiXCR run on the multiplex PCR reads, TCRdb lists one record per CDR3 protein. Among 550,000 to 700,000 distinct CDR3 sequences, roughly 15% were seen once, and the ten largest hold approximately 4.3%. The CDR3 is 16 residues long. Per germline, CDR1 WNHNN and CDR2 SYGVQD (reference sequence). Trimming removed 1 base from V and 5 bases from J; junction bases left unmatched: 6. With duration under 3 months, ophthalmopathy was active: Clinical Activity Score at least 3, NOSPECS at least 4.

This rearrangement joins TRBV10-1 to TRBJ2-5; 11 bases fit TRBD1. The TCR sequence derives from a woman aged 40 to 50 with Graves' ophthalmopathy. The sequenced material came from blood. In nucleotides, the CDR3 is TGCGCCAGCAGTGAGTACCGGACAGGGGGCCTTGAGACCCAGTACTTC. As protein: CASSEYRTGGLETQYF.